This entry describes one T cell receptor (beta chain). The antigen is undetermined. These data are taken from a study of cytomegalovirus exposure and HLA in healthy donors. The wider study: Some 85 million unique TCRs, all from HLA-typed donors, were included in an early release of the data. Points from the study as a whole: In terms of immune exposure information, only CMV serostatus was available. Some V segments, including TRBV6-2 and TRBV6-3, were excluded as indistinguishable.

The V gene end was trimmed by 5 bases and the J gene end by 2 bases; junction bases not matched to a gene: 10. The CDR3 covers 16 residues. Germline CDR1 is SGHVS and CDR2 is FNYEAQ. The primer mix had 60 Vbeta and 13 Jbeta primers. Some clones are missing from TCRdb's copy, which holds only in-frame ones; the method was immunoSEQ multiplex PCR. Of 95,000 or so clones detected, about 86% appear once; the ten largest clones hold under 5.5%. V and J are TRBV7-6 and TRBJ2-7; TRBD2 aligns across 9 bases. Sequenced sample: PBMCs. The sequence derives from a woman aged 65 to 85 in good health and CMV-seropositive. In nucleotides, the CDR3 is TGTGCCAGCAGCCTAACCCCGGGCGGGAGGGCCTACGAGCAGTACTTC. Its protein product is CASSLTPGGRAYEQYF.